The rows below give T cell receptor beta chains drawn from one sample of a study of Ad26.COV2.S vaccination and SARS-CoV-2 variants. Generated by immunoSEQ multiplex PCR, the TCRdb table keeps only in-frame clones and is missing some. Of some 450,000 clones listed, about 90% are singletons. The specimen comprised peripheral blood, sampled in a trial of Ad26.COV2.S vaccine versus placebo. The receptors come from a person between 18 and 65 years old who received the Ad26.COV2.S COVID-19 vaccine or a placebo. The CDR3 runs from the conserved cysteine through the conserved F or W. D genes are given only for firm matches. Size is stated for part of the rows, as once, few or many counts, or as a class when the clone is expanded.

len: 15; v_gene: TRBV6-2/TRBV6-3; d_gene: NA; j_gene: TRBJ2-3; abundance: many; CDR3aa: CASSSGQTSTDTQYF; CDR3nt: TGTGCCAGCAGTTCAGGACAGACTAGCACAGATACGCAGTATTTT
len: 16; v_gene: TRBV5-4; d_gene: NA; j_gene: TRBJ1-3; abundance: NA; CDR3aa: CASSLAGVFSGNTIYF; CDR3nt: TGTGCCAGCAGCTTGGCCGGAGTCTTCTCTGGAAACACCATATATTTT
len: 16; v_gene: TRBV11-3; d_gene: TRBD1; j_gene: TRBJ2-6; abundance: NA; CDR3aa: CASSPGQGSGANVLTF; CDR3nt: TGTGCCAGCAGCCCGGGACAGGGCTCTGGGGCCAACGTCCTGACTTTC
len: 14; v_gene: TRBV11-3; d_gene: NA; j_gene: TRBJ2-2; abundance: NA; CDR3aa: CASSPAANTGELFF; CDR3nt: TGTGCCAGCAGCCCAGCTGCGAACACCGGGGAGCTGTTTTTT
len: 14; v_gene: TRBV6-2/TRBV6-3; d_gene: NA; j_gene: TRBJ2-3; abundance: NA; CDR3aa: CASSPLPLGGTQYF; CDR3nt: TGTGCCAGCAGTCCCCTACCGCTAGGGGGTACGCAGTATTTT
len: 15; v_gene: TRBV6-2/TRBV6-3; d_gene: TRBD2; j_gene: TRBJ2-2; abundance: NA; CDR3aa: CASSYIGRAGGELFF; CDR3nt: TGTGCCAGCAGTTACATCGGGAGGGCCGGCGGGGAGCTGTTTTTT
len: 15; v_gene: TRBV7-9; d_gene: TRBD2; j_gene: TRBJ2-1; abundance: NA; CDR3aa: CASSLGTSTSNEQFF; CDR3nt: TGTGCCAGCAGCCTAGGGACTAGCACTTCTAATGAGCAGTTCTTC
len: 16; v_gene: TRBV14; d_gene: NA; j_gene: TRBJ1-2; abundance: NA; CDR3aa: CASSVGHAGPWYGYTF; CDR3nt: TGTGCCAGCAGCGTTGGCCATGCAGGGCCTTGGTATGGCTACACCTTC
len: 13; v_gene: TRBV7-9; d_gene: NA; j_gene: TRBJ1-2; abundance: few; CDR3aa: CASSQGQNYGYTF; CDR3nt: TGTGCCAGCAGCCAAGGACAGAACTATGGCTACACCTTC
len: 15; v_gene: TRBV9; d_gene: NA; j_gene: TRBJ1-3; abundance: NA; CDR3aa: CASSVGTVKGNTIYF; CDR3nt: TGTGCCAGCAGCGTGGGTACCGTCAAGGGAAACACCATATATTTT
len: 16; v_gene: TRBV27; d_gene: NA; j_gene: TRBJ1-5; abundance: NA; CDR3aa: CASSLGLGQGYQPQHF; CDR3nt: TGTGCCAGCAGTTTAGGTCTCGGGCAGGGCTATCAGCCCCAGCATTTT
len: 14; v_gene: TRBV6-5; d_gene: TRBD1; j_gene: TRBJ2-7; abundance: NA; CDR3aa: CASSFGTGNYEQYF; CDR3nt: TGTGCCAGCAGTTTCGGGACAGGGAACTACGAGCAGTACTTC
len: 17; v_gene: TRBV18; d_gene: TRBD1; j_gene: TRBJ2-1; abundance: NA; CDR3aa: CASSLGQGAEYNNEQFF; CDR3nt: TGTGCCAGCTCACTAGGACAGGGCGCAGAATATAACAATGAGCAGTTCTTC
len: 13; v_gene: TRBV27; d_gene: NA; j_gene: TRBJ2-7; abundance: once; CDR3aa: CASSSTYSYEQYF; CDR3nt: TGTGCCAGCAGTTCCACCTACTCCTACGAGCAGTACTTC
len: 15; v_gene: TRBV28; d_gene: NA; j_gene: TRBJ2-2; abundance: NA; CDR3aa: CASSLLATNTGELFF; CDR3nt: TGTGCCAGCAGTTTATTGGCAACGAACACCGGGGAGCTGTTTTTT
len: 15; v_gene: TRBV19; d_gene: NA; j_gene: TRBJ1-5; abundance: NA; CDR3aa: CASSIAGRDNQPQHF; CDR3nt: TGTGCCAGTAGTATAGCGGGGAGAGACAATCAGCCCCAGCATTTT
len: 15; v_gene: TRBV7-9; d_gene: NA; j_gene: TRBJ1-3; abundance: NA; CDR3aa: CASSSGVLSGNTIYF; CDR3nt: TGTGCCAGCAGCTCCGGGGTCCTCTCTGGAAACACCATATATTTT
len: 12; v_gene: TRBV6-5; d_gene: NA; j_gene: TRBJ1-2; abundance: few; CDR3aa: CASNFDGNGYTF; CDR3nt: TGTGCCAGTAATTTCGACGGGAATGGCTACACCTTC
len: 14; v_gene: TRBV28; d_gene: TRBD1; j_gene: TRBJ1-5; abundance: once; CDR3aa: CASSAGTGDQPQHF; CDR3nt: TGTGCCAGCAGTGCCGGGACAGGCGATCAGCCCCAGCATTTT
len: 14; v_gene: TRBV6-1; d_gene: NA; j_gene: TRBJ1-5; abundance: few; CDR3aa: CASSESLSNQPQHF; CDR3nt: TGTGCCAGCAGTGAATCCCTTAGCAATCAGCCCCAGCATTTT
len: 18; v_gene: TRBV24-1; d_gene: TRBD2; j_gene: TRBJ2-1; abundance: NA; CDR3aa: CATSDRTRMSMSYNEQFF; CDR3nt: TGTGCCACCAGTGACAGGACTAGAATGAGTATGTCCTACAATGAGCAGTTCTTC
len: 12; v_gene: TRBV28; d_gene: NA; j_gene: TRBJ2-2; abundance: NA; CDR3aa: CATGMSTGELFF; CDR3nt: TGTGCCACAGGGATGAGCACCGGGGAGCTGTTTTTT
len: 15; v_gene: TRBV6-4; d_gene: TRBD1; j_gene: TRBJ1-5; abundance: few; CDR3aa: CAKGGREDRNQPQHF; CDR3nt: TGTGCCAAAGGGGGCAGGGAGGATCGCAATCAGCCCCAGCATTTT
len: 13; v_gene: TRBV7-2; d_gene: TRBD1; j_gene: TRBJ1-2; abundance: NA; CDR3aa: CASSGTGPYGYTF; CDR3nt: TGTGCCAGCAGCGGGACAGGGCCCTATGGCTACACCTTC
len: 15; v_gene: TRBV18; d_gene: NA; j_gene: TRBJ1-2; abundance: NA; CDR3aa: CASSPDQANLYGYTF; CDR3nt: TGTGCCAGCTCACCGGATCAGGCTAACCTCTATGGCTACACCTTC
len: 16; v_gene: TRBV5-1; d_gene: NA; j_gene: TRBJ1-2; abundance: NA; CDR3aa: CASRHPSGDRNYGYTF; CDR3nt: TGCGCCAGCAGACATCCGTCAGGGGACCGCAACTATGGCTACACCTTC
len: 14; v_gene: TRBV28; d_gene: NA; j_gene: TRBJ1-4; abundance: NA; CDR3aa: CASRRRRLNEKLFF; CDR3nt: TGTGCCAGCAGACGCCGCAGGCTTAATGAAAAACTGTTTTTT
len: 16; v_gene: TRBV27; d_gene: NA; j_gene: TRBJ2-7; abundance: once; CDR3aa: CASSLPGRTENYEQYF; CDR3nt: TGTGCCAGCAGCCTCCCTGGTAGGACGGAGAACTACGAGCAGTACTTC
len: 16; v_gene: TRBV27; d_gene: NA; j_gene: TRBJ2-3; abundance: NA; CDR3aa: CASSFGRRTSTDTQYF; CDR3nt: TGTGCCAGCAGTTTTGGGCGGAGAACTAGCACAGATACGCAGTATTTT
len: 16; v_gene: TRBV5-4; d_gene: NA; j_gene: TRBJ2-5; abundance: NA; CDR3aa: CASSLAGVGQQETQYF; CDR3nt: TGTGCCAGCAGCTTGGCCGGGGTGGGACAACAAGAGACCCAGTACTTC
len: 16; v_gene: TRBV15; d_gene: TRBD2; j_gene: TRBJ2-6; abundance: NA; CDR3aa: CATSRGRGSGANVLTF; CDR3nt: TGTGCCACCAGCAGGGGGAGGGGATCTGGGGCCAACGTCCTGACTTTC
len: 14; v_gene: TRBV18; d_gene: TRBD1; j_gene: TRBJ1-1; abundance: NA; CDR3aa: CASSPLEGAEEAFF; CDR3nt: TGTGCCAGCTCACCGCTGGAGGGGGCTGAAGAAGCTTTCTTT
len: 18; v_gene: TRBV14; d_gene: NA; j_gene: TRBJ2-6; abundance: NA; CDR3aa: CASSGSQTSFSGANVLTF; CDR3nt: TGTGCCAGCAGCGGGTCTCAAACTTCCTTCTCTGGGGCCAACGTCCTGACTTTC
len: 14; v_gene: TRBV7-9; d_gene: TRBD1; j_gene: TRBJ2-3; abundance: NA; CDR3aa: CASSSNRGTDTQYF; CDR3nt: TGTGCCAGCAGCTCCAACAGGGGTACAGATACGCAGTATTTT
len: 16; v_gene: TRBV19; d_gene: NA; j_gene: TRBJ1-5; abundance: once; CDR3aa: CASSPPVGAGNQPQHF; CDR3nt: TGTGCCAGTAGCCCCCCCGTGGGGGCAGGCAATCAGCCCCAGCATTTT
len: 17; v_gene: TRBV5-6; d_gene: NA; j_gene: TRBJ2-1; abundance: NA; CDR3aa: CASSLTELRALYNEQFF; CDR3nt: TGTGCCAGCAGCTTGACGGAGTTGCGGGCGCTCTACAATGAGCAGTTCTTC
len: 16; v_gene: TRBV15; d_gene: NA; j_gene: TRBJ1-5; abundance: NA; CDR3aa: CATSREGQGSNQPQHF; CDR3nt: TGTGCCACCAGCAGAGAGGGGCAGGGAAGCAATCAGCCCCAGCATTTT
len: 15; v_gene: TRBV7-2; d_gene: TRBD2; j_gene: TRBJ2-7; abundance: NA; CDR3aa: CASSFFSGSSYEQYF; CDR3nt: TGTGCCAGCAGCTTCTTTAGCGGGAGCTCCTACGAGCAGTACTTC
len: 15; v_gene: TRBV7-8; d_gene: TRBD1; j_gene: TRBJ2-5; abundance: NA; CDR3aa: CASSWGTGRGETQYF; CDR3nt: TGTGCCAGCAGCTGGGGGACAGGGCGAGGGGAGACCCAGTACTTC
len: 14; v_gene: TRBV3-1/TRBV3-2; d_gene: NA; j_gene: TRBJ2-7; abundance: NA; CDR3aa: CASSPRIGSYEQYF; CDR3nt: TGTGCCAGCAGCCCCCGAATTGGGTCCTACGAGCAGTACTTC
len: 15; v_gene: TRBV6-6; d_gene: NA; j_gene: TRBJ1-1; abundance: NA; CDR3aa: CASSYPTWGSTEAFF; CDR3nt: TGTGCCAGCAGTTACCCTACCTGGGGGTCCACTGAAGCTTTCTTT
len: 13; v_gene: TRBV29-1; d_gene: NA; j_gene: TRBJ1-2; abundance: NA; CDR3aa: CSVDSGGGYGYTF; CDR3nt: TGCAGCGTTGACTCGGGGGGTGGCTATGGCTACACCTTC
len: 14; v_gene: TRBV7-2; d_gene: TRBD1; j_gene: TRBJ1-5; abundance: NA; CDR3aa: CASSLVTGGQPQHF; CDR3nt: TGTGCCAGCAGCTTAGTGACAGGGGGCCAGCCCCAGCATTTT
len: 15; v_gene: TRBV27; d_gene: NA; j_gene: TRBJ1-5; abundance: NA; CDR3aa: CASSPLANSNQPQHF; CDR3nt: TGTGCCAGCAGTCCCCTAGCCAATAGCAATCAGCCCCAGCATTTT
len: 14; v_gene: TRBV6-2/TRBV6-3; d_gene: TRBD1; j_gene: TRBJ2-5; abundance: NA; CDR3aa: CASSHRQGGRTQYF; CDR3nt: TGTGCCAGCAGTCATCGACAGGGGGGGAGGACCCAGTACTTC
len: 17; v_gene: TRBV23-1; d_gene: NA; j_gene: TRBJ2-1; abundance: NA; CDR3aa: CASSQSLALSSYNEQFF; CDR3nt: TGCGCCAGCAGTCAATCCCTAGCCCTCAGCTCCTACAATGAGCAGTTCTTC
len: 15; v_gene: TRBV5-1; d_gene: TRBD2; j_gene: TRBJ2-5; abundance: NA; CDR3aa: CASSWYLAGEETQYF; CDR3nt: TGCGCCAGCAGCTGGTATCTAGCGGGAGAAGAGACCCAGTACTTC
len: 16; v_gene: TRBV9; d_gene: NA; j_gene: TRBJ1-3; abundance: NA; CDR3aa: CASSTGTDYSGNTIYF; CDR3nt: TGTGCCAGCAGCACCGGGACGGACTACTCTGGAAACACCATATATTTT
len: 16; v_gene: TRBV4-1; d_gene: TRBD1; j_gene: TRBJ1-2; abundance: NA; CDR3aa: CASSQDSRQGAGGYTF; CDR3nt: TGCGCCAGCAGCCAAGACTCCAGACAGGGGGCGGGTGGCTACACCTTC
len: 16; v_gene: TRBV5-1; d_gene: TRBD1; j_gene: TRBJ2-2; abundance: NA; CDR3aa: CASSTGTGRRTGELFF; CDR3nt: TGCGCCAGCAGCACCGGGACAGGTCGAAGGACCGGGGAGCTGTTTTTT
len: 14; v_gene: TRBV6-2/TRBV6-3; d_gene: NA; j_gene: TRBJ2-7; abundance: NA; CDR3aa: CASSPRSPPYEQYF; CDR3nt: TGTGCCAGCAGTCCCCGGAGCCCTCCCTACGAGCAGTACTTC
len: 16; v_gene: TRBV14; d_gene: NA; j_gene: TRBJ2-7; abundance: NA; CDR3aa: CASSQGRAVLSYEQYF; CDR3nt: TGTGCCAGCAGCCAAGGACGGGCAGTTCTCTCCTACGAGCAGTACTTC